This T cell receptor beta chain was retrieved from a study of CD8 T cells in ankylosing spondylitis. Points from the study as a whole: Blood of patients with ankylosing spondylitis appeared to be characterized by a TCR beta motif of several highly homologous variants. Previous work reported some of these motif variants in the synovial fluid and blood of reactive arthritis.

This CDR3 contains 15 residues. Unmatched junction bases numbered 5, after V lost 2 bases and J lost 3 bases. In germline, CDR1 is SGHNT, CDR2 YENEEA. TCRdb re-derived calls from the 5' RACE reads in MiXCR, one entry per CDR3 protein. The sample records a few hundred thousand distinct CDR3 sequences, 20% being singletons. For this clonotype: Its antigen is undetermined.

This chain joins TRBV11-3 and TRBJ2-3; 7 bases fit TRBD2. This TCR was sampled from a female donor with ankylosing spondylitis or in good health (not recorded which). Sequencing input: blood, either unsorted or a sorted T cell fraction (not recorded which). CDR3 nucleotides: TGTGCCAGCAGCTTAATGGGGAGGGGAACAGATACGCAGTATTTT. This codes for CASSLMGRGTDTQYF. The variable domain in full, with the rest retrieved from reference TRBV11-3 and TRBJ2-3, is EAGVVQSPRYKIIEKKQPVAFWCNPISGHNTLYWYLQNLGQGPELLIRYENEEAVDDSQLPKDRFSAERLKGVDSTLKIQPAELGDSAVYLCASSLMGRGTDTQYFGPGTRLTVL.